A selection of T cell receptor beta chains follows, all from one sample in a study of regulatory T cells in long-lasting Graves disease. From the multiplex PCR reads, TCRdb called clonotypes with MiXCR, one entry per CDR3 protein. Among some 340,000 distinct CDR3 sequences, roughly 25% were seen once, and the ten largest hold around 30%. The source was peripheral blood mononuclear cells (PBMCs), collected when the disease was refractory, from a patient treated with antithyroid drugs. These receptors all come from a woman in her forties with Graves disease. Both conserved end residues are part of each CDR3. The D gene is left open where the match is weak. Expanded clones get a size class; other rows say once, few or many, or leave the size out.

d_gene	v_gene	j_gene	abundance	CDR3nt	CDR3aa
TRBD2	TRBV2	TRBJ2-1	NA	TGTGCCAGCAGTTCGACTAGCGGGAGGTACAATGAGCAGTTCTTC	CASSSTSGRYNEQFF
NA	TRBV12-3/TRBV12-4	TRBJ2-2	many	TGTGCCAGCAGTCGAAAGGGAACCGGGGAGCTGTTTTTT	CASSRKGTGELFF
TRBD2	TRBV20-1	TRBJ2-5	few	TGCAGTGCACCGACTAGCGGGAGAGGTATCGAGACCCAGTACTTC	CSAPTSGRGIETQYF
TRBD1	TRBV28	TRBJ1-5	few	TGTGCCAGCAGTAGGGCCCAGGGGGGCAATCAGCCCCAGCATTTT	CASSRAQGGNQPQHF
NA	TRBV6-1	TRBJ1-5	few	TGTGCCAGCAAATACGGGGTTAGCAATCAGCCCCAGCATTTT	CASKYGVSNQPQHF
NA	TRBV2	TRBJ2-5	many	TGTGCCAGCAGGAAGGGGATCGTGTCTAGCGCGCAAGAGACCCAGTACTTC	CASRKGIVSSAQETQYF
NA	TRBV14	TRBJ1-4	NA	TGTGCCAGCAGTGAACCCCCCCGAGGAACTAATGAAAAACTGTTTTTT	CASSEPPRGTNEKLFF
TRBD1	TRBV27	TRBJ2-7	few	TGTGCCAGCAGCTTCGACAGGGGCTACGAGCAGTACTTC	CASSFDRGYEQYF
TRBD2	TRBV2	TRBJ2-1	NA	TGTGCCAGCAGCGCGAGGGGGACTAGCGGGACCAATGAGCAGTTCTTC	CASSARGTSGTNEQFF
NA	TRBV7-9	TRBJ1-6	NA	TGTGCCAGCAGCTTAGAGGGTAGGGGGTCACCCCTCCACTTT	CASSLEGRGSPLHF
NA	TRBV28	TRBJ2-1	NA	TGTGCCAGCAACTTACACGGTGAGCAGTTCTTC	CASNLHGEQFF
NA	TRBV7-8	TRBJ2-5	many	TGTGCCAGCAGCTTAAAGGCTAGCATTCAAGAGACCCAGTACTTC	CASSLKASIQETQYF
NA	TRBV5-1	TRBJ1-1	many	TGCGCCAGCGCTATTTCAGGGAACACTGAAGCTTTCTTT	CASAISGNTEAFF
NA	TRBV20-1	TRBJ2-4	NA	TGCAGTGCTGCTCCGGGAAGACAGACAAACATTCAGTACTTC	CSAAPGRQTNIQYF
NA	TRBV7-9	TRBJ2-3	few	TGTGCCAGCAGCCGGGACCCTAGCACAGATACGCAGTATTTT	CASSRDPSTDTQYF
TRBD1	TRBV28	TRBJ1-1	many	TGTGCCAGCATTAATCCCGAGGGACAGGGGGGGGCTTTCTTT	CASINPEGQGGAFF
NA	TRBV7-8	TRBJ2-7	NA	TGTGCCAGCAGCCCCTCGCAGGCTCTCCACGAGCAGTACTTC	CASSPSQALHEQYF
NA	TRBV29-1	TRBJ1-1	NA	TGCAGCGTTGTTGAGATCGTTCAAAGGAACACTGAAGCTTTCTTT	CSVVEIVQRNTEAFF
NA	TRBV28	TRBJ2-7	many	TGTGCCAGCAGTTTATATCTAGTTACCTACGAGCAGTACTTC	CASSLYLVTYEQYF
TRBD1	TRBV27	TRBJ1-6	few	TGTGCCAGCAGTTTTCGCACAGGGGGCGCTTTGGATAATTCACCCCTCCACTTT	CASSFRTGGALDNSPLHF
TRBD1	TRBV3-1	TRBJ1-1	many	TGTGCCAGCAGGAAAACACAGGGGGCAGGGACTGAAGCTTTCTTT	CASRKTQGAGTEAFF
NA	TRBV10-3	TRBJ1-1	many	TGTGCCACCCAACGGGGGATGATGAACACTGAAGCTTTCTTT	CATQRGMMNTEAFF
NA	TRBV6-5	TRBJ2-2	NA	TGTGCCAGCAGTTCCCCTGGGGATGGGGGGGAGCTGTTTTTT	CASSSPGDGGELFF
NA	TRBV12-3/TRBV12-4	TRBJ1-2	many	TGTGCCAGCAGACCCCCCCTGGGGACCAACGGCTACACCTTC	CASRPPLGTNGYTF
TRBD2	TRBV11-2	TRBJ2-1	NA	TGTGCCAGCAGCAGCCACGGCGCTAGCGGGAATCGTGAGCAGTTCTTC	CASSSHGASGNREQFF
NA	TRBV6-1	TRBJ2-6	NA	TGTGCCAGCAGTCGAAGGGGCTCTGGGGCCAACGTCCTGACTTTC	CASSRRGSGANVLTF
NA	TRBV7-8	TRBJ1-2	many	TGTGCCAGCAGCCGGGGTTATGGCTACACCTTC	CASSRGYGYTF
NA	TRBV6-2/TRBV6-3	TRBJ2-2	few	TGTGCCAGCAGTTACCGGGGCGGGGAGCTGTTTTTT	CASSYRGGELFF
NA	TRBV2	TRBJ2-3	NA	TGTGCCAGCAGTGCTTTGTACAGCAGCACAGATACGCAGTATTTT	CASSALYSSTDTQYF
NA	TRBV28	TRBJ2-5	many	TGTGCCAGCAGCGGTGGCATAGAGACCCAGTACTTC	CASSGGIETQYF
TRBD1	TRBV7-9	TRBJ1-2	NA	TGTGCCAGCAGCTTAACAGGGGTTGGGTATGGCTACACCTTC	CASSLTGVGYGYTF
TRBD1	TRBV28	TRBJ1-2	many	TGTGCCAGCAGGCAACTACAGGGGGCTCATGGCTACACCTTC	CASRQLQGAHGYTF
NA	TRBV7-9	TRBJ2-5	NA	TGTGCCAGCGGGAGGTCCAGTGAGACCCAGCACTTC	CASGRSSETQHF
NA	TRBV12-3/TRBV12-4	TRBJ1-1	many	TGTGCCAGCCGCCGTGGGGGAATTAACACTGAAGCTTTCTTT	CASRRGGINTEAFF
NA	TRBV3-1	TRBJ1-4	NA	TGTGCCAGCAGCCAAGAGGCCGTCGGGAAACTGTTTTTT	CASSQEAVGKLFF
NA	TRBV9	TRBJ2-1	NA	TGTGCCAGCAGCGTAGGCGGGAAAGTAAATGAGCAGTTCTTC	CASSVGGKVNEQFF
NA	TRBV29-1	TRBJ1-2	NA	TGCAGCGTTGAAGCTTCGGGTCGTAGAGGGGGGATTTACACCTTC	CSVEASGRRGGIYTF
NA	TRBV15	TRBJ2-1	many	TGTGCCACCAGCGGGGGACTCGCCAATGAGCAGTTCTTC	CATSGGLANEQFF
TRBD2	TRBV5-6	TRBJ2-7	many	TGTGCCAGCAGCTTGAGAACCTGGACTAGCGGGAGGTCTTACGAGCAGTACTTC	CASSLRTWTSGRSYEQYF
TRBD1	TRBV4-1	TRBJ1-2	NA	TGCGCCAGCAGGAAAACAGGGGAAAGTGGCTACACCTTC	CASRKTGESGYTF
NA	TRBV20-1	TRBJ1-3	NA	TGCAGTGCTAGAGATCCCACGTCTGGAAACACCATATATTTT	CSARDPTSGNTIYF
NA	TRBV28	TRBJ1-1	many	TGTGCCAGCAGTGAGAGGACTGAAGCTTTCTTT	CASSERTEAFF
TRBD2	TRBV27	TRBJ2-5	few	TGTGCCAGCAGTTTTTCCTACGGGGGGGAGACCCAGTACTTC	CASSFSYGGETQYF
NA	TRBV11-2	TRBJ2-2	many	TGTGCCAGCAGCCCGACCGCCGGGGAGCTGTTTTTT	CASSPTAGELFF
NA	TRBV28	TRBJ2-7	many	TGTGCCAGCAGTTTACGGCCAGGGGCTAGGAGCTCCTACGAGCAGTACTTC	CASSLRPGARSSYEQYF
NA	TRBV28	TRBJ2-5	many	TGTGCCAGCAGTTTAATCTCCCAAGAGACCCAGTACTTC	CASSLISQETQYF
TRBD1	TRBV20-1	TRBJ1-2	many	TGCAGTGCAAATTCCGGACAGGGGAACTATGGCTACACCTTC	CSANSGQGNYGYTF
NA	TRBV5-1	TRBJ1-1	few	TGCGCCAGCAAACGGGATGGCGGCACTGAAGCTTTCTTT	CASKRDGGTEAFF
TRBD2	TRBV6-1	TRBJ2-2	few	TGTGCCAGCAGTAGCGGGATCCTGACCGGGGAGCTGTTTTTT	CASSSGILTGELFF
NA	TRBV7-9	TRBJ1-4	many	TGTGCCAGCAGCTTGGGCAGCTCCGGTAATGAAAAACTGTTTTTT	CASSLGSSGNEKLFF
TRBD2	TRBV7-8	TRBJ2-5	many	TGTGCCAGCAGCGGGGGACTAGCGAGAGACCTCCCAGAGACCCAGTACTTC	CASSGGLARDLPETQYF
TRBD2	TRBV10-2	TRBJ2-7	NA	TGCGCCAGCAGTGAGAGTAGCGGGAGAGCCTACGAGCAGTACTTC	CASSESSGRAYEQYF
NA	TRBV29-1	TRBJ1-2	many	TGCAGCGTTAAGTCCGGGACGCATTATGGCTACACCTTC	CSVKSGTHYGYTF
NA	TRBV19	TRBJ2-4	NA	TGTGCCAGTAGTATTGAGTCTGCCTTTACCAAAAACATTCAGTACTTC	CASSIESAFTKNIQYF
NA	TRBV28	TRBJ1-2	many	TGTGCCAGCAGTTTGAGGCGGTGGGGCTACACCTTC	CASSLRRWGYTF
NA	TRBV9	TRBJ1-3	many	TGTGCCAGCAGCGGGACTCAGAGCTCTGGAAACACCATATATTTT	CASSGTQSSGNTIYF
TRBD2	TRBV6-9	TRBJ2-7	NA	TGTGCCAGCAGTTATATGGGGGAGGGTTTCTACGAGCAGTACTTC	CASSYMGEGFYEQYF